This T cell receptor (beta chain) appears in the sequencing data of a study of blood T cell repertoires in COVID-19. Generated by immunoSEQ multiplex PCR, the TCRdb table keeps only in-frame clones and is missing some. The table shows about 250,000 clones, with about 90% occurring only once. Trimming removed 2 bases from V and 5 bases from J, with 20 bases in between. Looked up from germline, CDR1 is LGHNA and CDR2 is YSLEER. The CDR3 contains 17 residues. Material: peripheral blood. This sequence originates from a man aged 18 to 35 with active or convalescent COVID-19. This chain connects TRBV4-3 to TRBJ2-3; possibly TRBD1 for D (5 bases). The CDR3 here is CASSQRPKGPWQDTQYF. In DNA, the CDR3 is TGCGCCAGCAGCCAACGCCCTAAGGGGCCATGGCAAGATACGCAGTATTTT.